This TCR beta chain was documented in a study of technical replicates of blood from a few donors. The germline V gene encodes CDR1 SGHVS and CDR2 FQNEAQ. This CDR3 region has 16 residues. Trimming took 4 bases from V and 3 from J; bases not matched to a gene: 10. The data were produced by immunoSEQ multiplex PCR, yet TCRdb's version contains in-frame clones alone and is incomplete. The sample lists around 100,000 clones, around 96% occurring once. This rearrangement joins TRBV7-8 to TRBJ2-7, with 9 bases matching TRBD2. The TCR was taken from a human donor in good health. The sample comprised T cells isolated from PBMCs. In nucleotides, the CDR3 is TGTGCCAGCAGCTCCTTTTCTAGCGGGATCCTCTACGAGCAGTACTTC. Protein product: CASSSFSSGILYEQYF.